The 10 T cell receptor beta chains in this list originate from one sample, sequenced in a study of blood T cells in healthy people across ages. Primed by a sample-barcoded 5' primer and a J-beta primer mix, a second PCR proceeded for roughly 6 to 12 cycles. Using its own MiXCR run on the 5' RACE reads, TCRdb lists one record per CDR3 protein. Among about 1.4 million distinct CDR3 sequences listed, around 55% were seen once. Sequencing was carried out using blood. These receptors came from a man younger than 30 in good health.

As concerns this clonotype: The junction does not match germline at one end; this may be a read error. The genes are TRBV7-2 and TRBJ2-1, with a possible D match to TRBD2 (6 bases). Germline CDR1 SGHTA, CDR2 FQGNSA. The CDR3 consists of 16 residues. The CDR3 loop reads CASSLAGGISYNEQFF. For the CDR3, the DNA is TGTGCCAGCAGCCTAGCTGGGGGGATCTCCTACAATGAGCAGTTCTTC.

The chain combines TRBV27 with TRBJ1-2; D unclear. The CDR3 has 14 residues. Germline CDR1 is MNHEY and CDR2 is SMNVEV (reference sequence). V lost 6 bases and J 7 bases, leaving 18 bases between the germline ends. This CDR3 reads CASRPQPSMGGYTF. The CDR3 DNA is TGTGCCAGCAGGCCCCAGCCCTCCATGGGTGGCTACACCTTC.

This clonotype appeared a few times. This chain joins TRBV29-1 and TRBJ1-1; maybe TRBD1 (6 bases). Deletions cut 6 bases from V and 3 bases from J, with 17 bases between. Germline CDR1 and CDR2: SQVTM and ANQGSEA. This CDR3 region has 14 residues. CDR3 coding DNA: TGCAGCGTGGTGACAGGTCGTCGGGACACTGAAGCTTTCTTT. Amino acids: CSVVTGRRDTEAFF.

This clonotype was counted between two and nine times. V gene TRBV11-2 combines with J gene TRBJ2-4, with 9 bases aligning to TRBD1. Judging by the DNA end, TRBJ2-7 fits better; the J call may be wrong. The V gene's germline CDR1 is SGHAT and CDR2 FQNNGV. This CDR3 region has 16 residues. The CDR3 bases are TGTGCCAGCAGCCCGGCATCGGGACAGGGCGCCTACGAGCAGTACTTC. Residues: CASSPASGQGAYEQYF.

The CDR3 region is CATSDVDRDTQYF. DNA for the CDR3: TGTGCCACCAGTGATGTTGACCGGGATACGCAGTATTTT. The chain joins TRBV24-1 to TRBJ2-3; D not resolved. V gave up 3 bases and J gave up 6 bases, with 9 bases separating them. Germline CDR1 is KGHDR and CDR2 is SFDVKD. This CDR3 is built from 13 residues.

V is TRBV4-2 and J is TRBJ2-1; unclear D gene. Germline assignment: CDR1 LGHNA and CDR2 YNFKEQ. Trimming left V 0 bases short and J 0 bases short, with 6 bases between. There are 15 residues in the CDR3. CDR3 nucleotides: TGTGCCAGCAGCCAAGACAGGCCCTCCTACAATGAGCAGTTCTTC. Amino acid sequence: CASSQDRPSYNEQFF.

The table lists this clonotype with a few counts. The chain combines TRBV25-1 with TRBJ1-4; D is uncertain. This CDR3 contains 14 residues. Germline V gives CDR1 MGHDK, CDR2 SYGVNS. With 3 bases removed from V and 8 bases from J, the gap between germline ends came to 13 bases. The CDR3 DNA reads as TGTGCCAGCAGTGAGGAGGGAACGGTCGAAAAACTGTTTTTT. As protein: CASSEEGTVEKLFF.

The chain uses TRBV7-2 and TRBJ2-3; D not resolved. The CDR3 totals 12 residues. The V gene lost 7 bases and the J gene lost 9 bases, with 14 bases spanning the gap. From germline, CDR1 is SGHTA and CDR2 FQGNSA. This chain's CDR3 is CASIYERYTQYF. The CDR3 DNA is TGTGCCAGCATCTACGAAAGGTACACGCAGTATTTT.

This clonotype has only one observation. The chain combines TRBV20-1 with TRBJ2-3, with 9 bases lining up with TRBD2. V was pared by 6 bases and J by 5 bases, with 15 bases of the junction left unmatched. Germline assignment: CDR1 DFQATT and CDR2 SNEGSKA (reference sequence). The CDR3 is made up of 16 amino acids. DNA for the CDR3: TGCAGTGCAAGGGTGTGGGTAGCGGGAGTGGGAGATACGCAGTATTTT. It specifies CSARVWVAGVGDTQYF.

The chain carries TRBV20-1 and TRBJ2-1, with 12 nucleotides matching TRBD2. CDR3 length: 13 amino acids. V was clipped by 5 bases and J by 6 bases; unmatched bases: 2. Germline V lookup: CDR1 DFQATT, CDR2 SNEGSKA (reference sequence). This chain's CDR3 is CSALGLAGNEQFF. CDR3 bases: TGCAGTGCTCTGGGACTAGCGGGCAATGAGCAGTTCTTC.